The 4 T cell receptor beta chains below were found in one sample sequenced in a study of tumor and adjacent non-tumor tissue in lung cancer. The template was RNA from unsorted bulk tissue. More than 3 cm separated this lung sample from the edge of the tumor. A modified ARM-PCR protocol with three rounds of nested PCR amplified TCRbeta. TCRdb used MiXCR to reprocess the multiplex PCR reads, holding one entry per CDR3 protein. The repertoire has tens of thousands of distinct CDR3 sequences, 74% of them found once; the top ten carry roughly a quarter. The sequenced material came from distant non-tumor lung tissue. These receptors all stem from a woman aged 55-69 years with non-small cell lung cancer.

Notes on this clonotype: No conserved phenylalanine or tryptophan ends this CDR3, so it is likely a read error. The V and J genes are TRBV6-2 or TRBV6-3 and TRBJ1-5; D is perhaps TRBD1 (5 bases). Between the trimmed V and J ends, which lost 4 bases and 4 bases, there was a span of 20 bases. CDR1 is MNHEY, CDR2 SVGEGT, per germline. This CDR3 contains 17 residues. The CDR3 DNA reads TGTGCCAGCAGTTTCAACAAGGGGCTCGTAGAAAATCAGCCCCAGCATATT. Its translation is CASSFNKGLVENQPQHI.

Comments on this clonotype: At one end the junction does not follow the germline gene, possibly because of a read error. The rearrangement joins TRBV4-2 to TRBJ1-2, with D uncertain. The CDR3 is made up of 15 amino acids. Germline CDR1 LGHNA, CDR2 YNFKEQ. For the CDR3, the DNA is TGCGTCAGCAGCCAATTGGCCCTACCCAGCTATGGCTACACCTTC. Its translation is CVSSQLALPSYGYTF.

This rearrangement joins TRBV30 to TRBJ2-2, with 9 bases that match TRBD2. CDR3 length: 18 amino acids. From germline, CDR1 is GTSNPN and CDR2 SVGIG (reference sequence). V lost 1 base and J lost 9; bases outside the gene matches: 18. The CDR3 DNA is TGTGCCTGGAGTGGGATTAGCGGGAGTATTACTCAAGTCAGGGAGCTGTTTTTT. Protein sequence: CAWSGISGSITQVRELFF.

The genes are TRBV6-5 and TRBJ2-5; D uncertain. This CDR3 spans 13 amino acids. The germline CDR1 and CDR2 sequences are MNHEY and SVGAGI. V shed 5 bases and J shed 0 bases, with 7 bases lying between them. DNA for the CDR3: TGTGCCAGCAGTAACGACAACCAAGAGACCCAGTACTTC. Translating it yields CASSNDNQETQYF.